These T cell receptor beta chains were read from a single sample in a study of T cells in Graves' hyperthyroidism and ophthalmopathy. In TCRdb, the multiplex PCR reads were re-called with MiXCR into one record per CDR3 protein. The table shows about 690,000 distinct CDR3 sequences, with roughly 17% occurring only once. Source material: blood. These receptors all come from a man aged 50 to 59 with Graves' hyperthyroidism. Both conserved end residues are part of each CDR3. A D gene is named only where the DNA matches it firmly. Clone size is stated in some rows and not others, as once, few, many or a class when expanded.

TRBD1,TRBV30,TRBJ1-2,many,TGTGCCTGTAGAGACAGGGGATATGACTACACCTTC,CACRDRGYDYTF
NA,TRBV6-1,TRBJ2-3,NA,TGTGCCAGCAGTACGACAGGATTCACAGATACGCAGTATTTT,CASSTTGFTDTQYF
NA,TRBV11-2,TRBJ2-3,NA,TGTGCCAGCGGCTTAGATCGGGTTTGGGGGAAAGAAGATACGCAGTATTTT,CASGLDRVWGKEDTQYF
NA,TRBV9,TRBJ2-7,NA,TGTGCCAGCAGCTTTACGGGCTCTAAGAGTTACGAGCAGTACTTC,CASSFTGSKSYEQYF
NA,TRBV18,TRBJ2-3,NA,TGTGCCAGCTCACCCTCACCAGCGACAGATACGCAGTATTTT,CASSPSPATDTQYF
TRBD1,TRBV7-9,TRBJ1-6,many,TGTGCCAGCAGTTCTACGACAGGGCTGTTCGATAATTCACCCCTCCACTTT,CASSSTTGLFDNSPLHF
TRBD2,TRBV5-1,TRBJ2-2,NA,TGCGCCAGCCGACGCCTAGCGGGAGGAGGTACCGGGGAGCTGTTTTTT,CASRRLAGGGTGELFF
NA,TRBV9,TRBJ2-2,NA,TGTGCCAGCAGCCCACGACTAGTATCCGGGGAGCTGTTTTTT,CASSPRLVSGELFF
NA,TRBV7-9,TRBJ1-2,many,TGTGCCAGCAGCTTCGATGTTTCGGGACGGCCTCACTATGGCTACACCTTC,CASSFDVSGRPHYGYTF
NA,TRBV3-1,TRBJ1-6,many,TGTGCCAGCAGCCAAGTTAGGGGCCTGCGGAATTCACCCCTCCACTTT,CASSQVRGLRNSPLHF
TRBD1,TRBV19,TRBJ1-5,NA,TGTGCCAGTAAGACTGCAGGGGGAGGCACTTGGAGCATTCAGCCCCAGCATTTT,CASKTAGGGTWSIQPQHF
TRBD2,TRBV5-6,TRBJ2-5,many,TGTGCCAGCAGCTCGATACTAGCGGGGCAAGAGACCCAGTACTTC,CASSSILAGQETQYF
NA,TRBV6-2/TRBV6-3,TRBJ1-2,many,TGTGCCAGCAGTTACCAAGGCGGTTTGTATGGCTACACCTTC,CASSYQGGLYGYTF
NA,TRBV28,TRBJ1-6,many,TGTGCCAGCAGTTCCCTCGGGGATTCACCCCTCCACTTT,CASSSLGDSPLHF
NA,TRBV29-1,TRBJ2-1,few,TGCAGCGTTGATCACGGAGATGAGCAGTTCTTC,CSVDHGDEQFF
TRBD1,TRBV7-9,TRBJ2-7,NA,TGTGCCAGCAGCGACCGGGACAGGGTAAACGAGCAGTACTTC,CASSDRDRVNEQYF
NA,TRBV5-1,TRBJ2-2,few,TGCGCCAGCAGCTTGCGGGGTTTGAGCGGGGAGCTGTTTTTT,CASSLRGLSGELFF
NA,TRBV27,TRBJ2-1,NA,TGTGCCACCTTAGCGGCCGGGACCCAAACTGATGAGCAGTTCTTC,CATLAAGTQTDEQFF
NA,TRBV6-2/TRBV6-3,TRBJ2-4,few,TGTGCCAGTAAGGGGGAGGTGTGGGCAGCCAAAAACATTCAGTACTTC,CASKGEVWAAKNIQYF
TRBD1,TRBV2,TRBJ2-5,many,TGTGCCAGCAGTGAAACAACAGGGGTGACCCAGTACTTC,CASSETTGVTQYF
TRBD1,TRBV7-9,TRBJ1-4,many,TGTGCCAGCAGCCCCGACCGGGACAGGGGGCGCCGGGGCCAGGCGTATGAAAAACTGTTTTTT,CASSPDRDRGRRGQAYEKLFF
TRBD2,TRBV19,TRBJ2-1,many,TGTGCCAGTAGTGGGTGGGCAGCGGGAGGGTACAATGAGCAGTTCTTC,CASSGWAAGGYNEQFF
NA,TRBV6-1,TRBJ2-5,many,TGTGCCAGCAGTGAAGCCGTGGGGGGCCAAGAGACCCAGTACTTC,CASSEAVGGQETQYF
TRBD1,TRBV12-3/TRBV12-4,TRBJ2-2,many,TGTGCCAGCACCCTAGGACAGGGGCTCGGGGAGCTGTTTTTT,CASTLGQGLGELFF
NA,TRBV12-3/TRBV12-4,TRBJ2-2,many,TGTGCCAGCAGTTCCTGGACCATCACTAGCGGGGAGCTGTTTTTT,CASSSWTITSGELFF
TRBD2,TRBV28,TRBJ2-5,many,TGTGCCAGCAGTTCGCCGGGACTAGCGGGAGAATCCGGCGAGACCCAGTACTTC,CASSSPGLAGESGETQYF
TRBD1,TRBV4-1,TRBJ1-5,NA,TGCGCCAGCAGCCGGACAGGGGGCGCGGGTCAGCCCCAGCATTTT,CASSRTGGAGQPQHF
NA,TRBV6-2/TRBV6-3,TRBJ1-4,NA,TGTGCCAGCAGTTACCTCCGTGGAACGACTAATGAAAAACTGTTTTTT,CASSYLRGTTNEKLFF
TRBD1,TRBV7-2,TRBJ1-2,many,TGTGCCAGCAGAGCAGGGGGGGACTTCTATGGCTACACCTTC,CASRAGGDFYGYTF
NA,TRBV19,TRBJ2-6,NA,TGTGCCAGTAGTCTGGAGGGGGCGGTTGGGGCCAACGTCCTGACTTTC,CASSLEGAVGANVLTF
NA,TRBV18,TRBJ2-7,many,TGTGCCAGCTCGGATGGACAGACCCTCGAGCAGTACTTC,CASSDGQTLEQYF
NA,TRBV29-1,TRBJ2-1,few,TGCAGCGTTGAAGATCTGTGGGGCTCCTACAATGAGCAGTTCTTC,CSVEDLWGSYNEQFF
NA,TRBV30,TRBJ2-2,NA,TGTGCCTGGAGTGTACGGTCTGATACCGGGGAGCTGTTTTTT,CAWSVRSDTGELFF
NA,TRBV5-1,TRBJ1-1,NA,TGCGCCAGCAGCTTGCCCCGATTGACAGTAGATTTGAACACTGAAGCTTTCTTT,CASSLPRLTVDLNTEAFF
NA,TRBV29-1,TRBJ1-1,NA,TGCAGCGTTGCTATGATCACTGAAGCTTTCTTT,CSVAMITEAFF
NA,TRBV18,TRBJ2-2,few,TGTGCCAGCTCACCCCAGGACCCCTCCACCGGGGAGCTGTTTTTT,CASSPQDPSTGELFF
TRBD2,TRBV12-3/TRBV12-4,TRBJ2-2,NA,TGTGCCAGCAGGGTTCTAGCGGGAGTTAAAGGCGGGGAGCTGTTTTTT,CASRVLAGVKGGELFF
NA,TRBV15,TRBJ2-5,many,TGTGCCACCAGCACACTTCGGTCGGCATCCCAAGAGACCCAGTACTTC,CATSTLRSASQETQYF
TRBD2,TRBV19,TRBJ2-7,many,TGTGCCAGTAGTCCAGGACTAGCACTCTCCTACGAGCAGTACTTC,CASSPGLALSYEQYF
TRBD2,TRBV20-1,TRBJ2-3,few,TGCAGTGCTAGGAGTACGGGAGGATATCCAGATACGCAGTATTTT,CSARSTGGYPDTQYF
NA,TRBV9,TRBJ2-3,NA,TGTGCCAGCAGCGGGAGGGGGGCAGGACTAGATACGCAGTATTTT,CASSGRGAGLDTQYF
NA,TRBV12-3/TRBV12-4,TRBJ1-1,many,TGTGCCAGCAGTTTAGAGGTTTTAACTGAAGCTTTCTTT,CASSLEVLTEAFF
NA,TRBV7-3,TRBJ2-1,many,TGTGCCAGCAGCCGTGGGGAGAGCACCTACAATGAGCAGTTCTTC,CASSRGESTYNEQFF
TRBD2,TRBV19,TRBJ2-1,few,TGTGCCAGTAGTATCCTGGCGGGAGGGCCAAATGAGCAGTTCTTC,CASSILAGGPNEQFF
NA,TRBV28,TRBJ1-2,many,TGTGCCAGCAGTTTCCAAGGCTATGGCTACACCTTC,CASSFQGYGYTF
NA,TRBV7-3,TRBJ2-7,NA,TGTGCCAGCAGCTTACAGACAGCCTCCTACGAGCAGTACTTC,CASSLQTASYEQYF
NA,TRBV5-6,TRBJ1-4,many,TGTGCCAGCAGCTTCAATGAAAAACTGTTTTTT,CASSFNEKLFF
NA,TRBV19,TRBJ1-5,NA,TGTGCCAGTGGGAGTGACTATAGCAATCAGCCCCAGCATTTT,CASGSDYSNQPQHF
NA,TRBV20-1,TRBJ2-4,many,TGCAGTGCTAGCGGAGTCAGCGGATTCGGCATTCAGTACTTC,CSASGVSGFGIQYF
NA,TRBV27,TRBJ2-7,few,TGTGCCAGCAGTTTATCGGCCGGGGAGGCCTCCTACGAGCAGTACTTC,CASSLSAGEASYEQYF
NA,TRBV27,TRBJ2-3,many,TGCGCCAGCAGCTTGAGGGGCCCAGATACGCAGTATTTT,CASSLRGPDTQYF
TRBD1,TRBV11-3,TRBJ2-3,many,TGTGCCAGCAGCTTGGGACAGGGGATAACAGATACGCAGTATTTT,CASSLGQGITDTQYF